Below are 14 T cell receptor beta chains sequenced from a single sample in a study of vaccination and CD4 T cells after COVID-19. Cultured CD4+ T-cell DNA underwent Oncomine TCR Beta short-read sequencing. TCRdb reanalysed the PCR reads using MiXCR and keeps one entry per CDR3 protein. This sample carries 5,000 to 6,000 distinct CDR3 sequences, 40% of them seen once, and the ten largest clones take around 50%. Described treatment: 10-day PBMC culture with coronavirus spike peptide pools or control peptides (ViraFEST assay). Ahead of the COVID-19 pandemic (2011-2018), the CD4+ T cells of the unexposed donor were collected. Their cognate antigens are unknown. The sequencing sample was made of CD4+ T cells from blood, cultured in vitro. The receptor source for this set is a human donor in good health.

The V gene is TRBV19, the J gene TRBJ1-6; D unclear. V was shortened by 3 bases and J by 7 bases, with 7 bases between the two germline ends. CDR3 length equals 13 residues. The germline gives CDR1 LNHDA, CDR2 SQIVND (reference sequence). For the CDR3, the DNA is TGTGCCAGTAGTATTCGGATAAATTCACCCCTCCACTTT. This gives the protein CASSIRINSPLHF.

The rearrangement joins TRBV6-4 to TRBJ2-6; D could derive from TRBD1 or TRBD2 (5 bases each). V was clipped by 4 bases and J by 4 bases, with 8 bases between them. This CDR3 contains 14 residues. Germline V gives CDR1 MRHNA, CDR2 SNTAGT. This CDR3 is CASSVGAGANVLTF. CDR3 nucleotides: TGTGCCAGCAGTGTCGGGGCCGGGGCCAACGTCCTGACTTTC.

Relative to its sample, this clonotype is medium-sized. This chain connects TRBV20-1 to TRBJ2-3; no clear D gene. CDR3 length: 14 amino acids. Germline V gene sequence: CDR1 DFQATT, CDR2 SNEGSKA (reference sequence). The V and J ends lost 2 bases and 2 bases respectively, with 11 bases between them. The CDR3 DNA reads TGCAGTGCTAGAAAGGACCAGGCCACAGATACGCAGTATTTT. Its translation is CSARKDQATDTQYF.

In its sample, this clonotype was seen a few times. The chain employs TRBV6-1 and TRBJ1-2; D is ambiguous. The CDR3 length is 12 residues. The germline gives CDR1 MNHNS, CDR2 SASEGT. The V end lost 8 bases, the J end lost 8 bases, and 15 bases lay between the germline ends. DNA for the CDR3: TGTGCCAGCGGTCGACTATCGAAGGGCTACACCTTC. This sequence encodes CASGRLSKGYTF.

The rearrangement uses TRBV20-1 and TRBJ1-2; 8 bases align to TRBD1. The CDR3 contains 13 residues. Trimming took 3 bases from V and 8 from J; bases not matched to a gene: 8. Germline V gene sequence: CDR1 DFQATT, CDR2 SNEGSKA (reference sequence). The CDR3 nucleotides are TGCAGTGCTAGTCAGGGGGCGTCGGGCGGCTACACCTTC. Translated, it gives CSASQGASGGYTF.

This chain joins TRBV20-1 and TRBJ2-3, with 7 bases aligning to TRBD1. The V segment lost 6 bases and the J segment 6 bases; nucleotides outside the gene matches: 21. Germline lookup yields CDR1 DFQATT and CDR2 SNEGSKA (reference sequence). The CDR3 is 17 amino acids. CDR3 loop: CSAPSPSGQVHIDTQYF. The CDR3 DNA follows: TGCAGTGCCCCCAGCCCCTCCGGACAGGTCCACATTGATACGCAGTATTTT.

In its sample, this clonotype was seen a few times. V usage is TRBV7-2 and J usage is TRBJ1-2; D is uncertain. CDR1 and CDR2 from the germline V gene are SGHTA and FQGNSA. The CDR3 has 12 amino acids. V was clipped by 3 bases and J by 8 bases, with 10 bases between them. The DNA of the CDR3 is TGTGCCAGCAGCTTGGACGCCCCAGGCTACACCTTC. It specifies CASSLDAPGYTF.

The chain is built from TRBV2 and TRBJ1-1, with no clear D. The V end was cut by 7 bases, the J end by 3 bases, with 18 bases between. CDR1 is SNHLY, CDR2 FYNNEI, per germline. This CDR3 contains 15 residues. This chain's CDR3 is CASIRAPMTYTEAFF. The CDR3 region has the DNA TGTGCCAGCATTCGGGCCCCCATGACTTACACTGAAGCTTTCTTT.

The sample holds a few counts of this clonotype. The chain carries TRBV27 and TRBJ1-2; 7 nucleotides align to TRBD1. The V segment lost 8 bases and the J segment 2 bases; nucleotides outside the gene matches: 5. CDR3 size: 13 residues. Germline CDR1 reads MNHEY; CDR2 reads SMNVEV (reference sequence). The CDR3 DNA is TGTGCCAGCTTACTGACAGGGAACTATGGCTACACCTTC. It codes for CASLLTGNYGYTF.

The rearrangement joins TRBV27 to TRBJ2-1, with D tentatively TRBD1 (5 bases). The CDR3 length is 14 residues. Trimming took 5 bases from V and 7 from J, leaving 15 bases between them. CDR1 and CDR2 from the germline V gene are MNHEY and SMNVEV (reference sequence). In DNA form, the CDR3 reads TGTGCCAGCAGTACGGACAAAGGTACTAATGAGCAGTTCTTC. Translating it yields CASSTDKGTNEQFF.

The V call is TRBV20-1, the J call TRBJ2-7, with D unresolved. The CDR3 consists of 14 residues. The ends were cut back, 6 bases at V and 2 bases at J, with 17 bases in the middle. CDR1 DFQATT and CDR2 SNEGSKA come from the germline V gene (reference sequence). The CDR3 region has the DNA TGCAGTGCCTCAACTTTATTATTCCCCTACGAGCAGTACTTC. It encodes CSASTLLFPYEQYF.

For the CDR3, the DNA is TGTGCCAGCAGCCAAGTCTTCAGGGGCCAGAATGAGCAGTTCTTC. Translated: CASSQVFRGQNEQFF. The rearrangement links TRBV4-2 to TRBJ2-1, with D possibly TRBD1 on 6 matching bases. CDR3 length: 15 amino acids. Germline-derived CDR1 and CDR2 are LGHNA and YNFKEQ. V lost 1 base to trimming and J lost 7 bases, with 14 bases between them.

This clonotype was picked up a small number of times. The chain uses TRBV19 and TRBJ2-3; TRBD2 aligns across 11 bases. The CDR3 contains 15 residues. The germline V gene encodes CDR1 LNHDA and CDR2 SQIVND (reference sequence). J was trimmed by 5 bases and V by 2 bases; bases with no gene match: 3. Here the CDR3 reads CASSILAGGQDTQYF. CDR3 DNA: TGTGCCAGTAGTATACTAGCGGGGGGCCAAGATACGCAGTATTTT. Full variable domain (remainder filled in from reference TRBV19 and TRBJ2-3): DGGITQSPKYLFRKEGQNVTLSCEQNLNHDAMYWYRQDPGQGLRLIYYSQIVNDFQKGDIAEGYSVSREKKESFPLTVTSAQKNPTAFYLCASSILAGGQDTQYFGPGTRLTVL.

CDR3: CASSLGQGNTEAFF. DNA for the CDR3: TGTGCCAGCAGTCTCGGACAGGGGAACACTGAAGCTTTCTTT. This chain links TRBV6-1 with TRBJ1-1; TRBD1 aligns across 8 bases. The ends lost 5 bases at V and 1 base at J; junction bases unmatched: 3. This CDR3 is built from 14 residues. Germline CDR1 reads MNHNS; CDR2 reads SASEGT.